This entry describes one T cell receptor (beta chain). This sample was taken from a study of sequential checkpoint blockade in melanoma. Treatment defined: randomized to nivolumab then ipilimumab (arm A) or the reverse (arm B). Patients had received no earlier DNA-damaging chemotherapy. Generated by immunoSEQ multiplex PCR, the TCRdb table keeps only in-frame clones and is missing some. Among under 15,000 clones listed, 75% to 80% were seen once. Germline values: CDR1 MNHNS, CDR2 SASEGT. The trim removed 1 base at V and 15 bases at J, leaving 6 bases unmatched. This CDR3 has 12 amino acids. This clonotype was obtained from a human donor with melanoma. The chain has TRBV6-1 and TRBJ2-1; 7 nucleotides align to TRBD2. Sequenced here: CD8+ T cells sorted from blood (inferred from file names), sampled from a patient given nivolumab and ipilimumab in sequence. The CDR3 region is CASSEVGGVGFF. CDR3 DNA: TGTGCCAGCAGTGAAGTGGGAGGGGTCGGGTTCTTC.